The rows below give T cell receptor beta chains drawn from one sample of a study of spatial heterogeneity in lung cancer. MiXCR, run by TCRdb on the 5' RACE reads, gives a single entry per CDR3 protein. The sample shows about 100,000 distinct CDR3 sequences, about 4.4% of them seen only once. Here the sequenced sample was lung tumor tissue, taken at surgery. The receptor set was obtained from a male donor with early-stage non-small cell lung cancer. Each CDR3 is given with its conserved first and last residue. The D gene is left open where the match is weak. A row's size may be missing; if present it is once, few, many or a size class.

CDR3aa: CASSESGSYNEQFF
CDR3nt: TGTGCCAGCAGCGAGAGTGGGTCCTACAATGAGCAGTTCTTC
j_gene: TRBJ2-1
d_gene: .
abundance: few
v_gene: TRBV7-2

CDR3aa: CASSQADTPNYGYTF
CDR3nt: TGCGCCAGCAGCCAGGCGGACACCCCTAACTATGGCTACACCTTC
j_gene: TRBJ1-2
d_gene: .
abundance: few
v_gene: TRBV4-1

CDR3aa: CASSPFGTTDYEQYF
CDR3nt: TGCGCCAGCAGCCCCTTCGGCACAACGGATTACGAGCAGTACTTC
j_gene: TRBJ2-7
d_gene: .
abundance: many
v_gene: TRBV4-1

CDR3aa: CASSFANPNYGYTF
CDR3nt: TGTGCCAGCAGCTTTGCTAATCCTAACTATGGCTACACCTTC
j_gene: TRBJ1-2
d_gene: .
abundance: few
v_gene: TRBV5-5

CDR3aa: CASSEVLVQFF
CDR3nt: TGTGCCAGCAGTGAAGTGTTAGTTCAGTTCTTC
j_gene: TRBJ2-1
d_gene: .
abundance: many
v_gene: TRBV2

CDR3aa: CASSQIAGAGFEQYF
CDR3nt: TGTGCCAGCAGCCAGATAGCGGGAGCGGGCTTCGAGCAGTACTTC
j_gene: TRBJ2-7
d_gene: TRBD2
abundance: many
v_gene: TRBV4-2

CDR3aa: CASSLQHTYEQYF
CDR3nt: TGTGCCAGCAGCTTACAGCATACCTACGAGCAGTACTTC
j_gene: TRBJ2-7
d_gene: .
abundance: many
v_gene: TRBV27

CDR3aa: CASGDMDEQFF
CDR3nt: TGTGCCAGCGGGGATATGGATGAGCAGTTCTTC
j_gene: TRBJ2-1
d_gene: .
abundance: few
v_gene: TRBV12-3/TRBV12-4

CDR3aa: CASSLASRDTNIQYF
CDR3nt: TGTGCCAGCAGCTTAGCTAGCCGGGACACAAACATTCAGTACTTC
j_gene: TRBJ2-4
d_gene: .
abundance: many
v_gene: TRBV7-9

CDR3aa: CSVDRRLAHEQFF
CDR3nt: TGCAGCGTTGACCGTAGACTAGCGCATGAGCAGTTCTTC
j_gene: TRBJ2-1
d_gene: TRBD2
abundance: many
v_gene: TRBV29-1

CDR3aa: CASSSQTGVRYYGYTF
CDR3nt: TGTGCCAGCAGTTCCCAAACAGGGGTTAGGTACTATGGCTACACCTTC
j_gene: TRBJ1-2
d_gene: TRBD1
abundance: many
v_gene: TRBV12-3/TRBV12-4

CDR3aa: CATRAGANSNQPQHF
CDR3nt: TGTGCCACCCGAGCCGGGGCAAATAGCAATCAGCCCCAGCATTTT
j_gene: TRBJ1-5
d_gene: .
abundance: .
v_gene: TRBV6-6

CDR3aa: CASSQDPGYYEQYF
CDR3nt: TGTGCCAGCAGCCAAGATCCCGGTTACTACGAGCAGTACTTC
j_gene: TRBJ2-7
d_gene: .
abundance: .
v_gene: TRBV3-1

CDR3aa: CASSFGATNQETQYF
CDR3nt: TGTGCCAGCAGCTTTGGCGCGACTAACCAAGAGACCCAGTACTTC
j_gene: TRBJ2-5
d_gene: .
abundance: many
v_gene: TRBV7-2